The clone carrying this T cell receptor (beta chain) was detected ten times or more. What it binds is unknown. This specimen belongs to a study of T cells after yellow fever vaccination. On the study more broadly: SMART-Seq v4 Ultra Low Input handled preparation of low-cell-number fractions. General study findings and limits: On re-exposure, the response was weaker but peaked faster, at day 5 versus 15. Clonotypes shared by both compartments, CD4 and CD8, made up a small share.

TCRdb re-called the 5' RACE reads through MiXCR, storing one row per CDR3 protein. The data show tens of thousands of distinct CDR3 sequences, with 6% to 8% seen just once and over 25% held by the top ten. CDR3 length: 13 residues. Looked up from germline, CDR1 is SGHRS and CDR2 is YFSETQ. With 9 bases clipped from V and 8 bases from J, the junction kept 10 bases outside the gene matches. The TCR originated in a man aged 18 to 35 who received the YFV17D yellow fever vaccine. V is TRBV5-1 and J is TRBJ2-1, with 8 bases matching TRBD1. The source material was CD8+ T cells sorted from PBMCs, sampled roughly 14 days after the first yellow fever vaccination. The CDR3 here is CATSTGARDEQFF. In nucleotides, the CDR3 is TGCGCCACCTCGACAGGGGCAAGGGATGAGCAGTTCTTC.